This TCR beta chain was recorded in a study of CD8 T cells in ankylosing spondylitis. Study-wide results and limits: Reportedly, matched ankylosing spondylitis synovial fluid was significantly enriched for disease-linked clones. Ankylosing spondylitis blood appeared to be characterized by a TCR beta motif of several highly homologous variants.

Libraries for TCR beta were made by quantitative 5'-RACE with molecular barcodes. From the 5' RACE reads, TCRdb called clonotypes with MiXCR, one entry per CDR3 protein. The sample contains some 350,000 distinct CDR3 sequences, roughly 14% of which appear only once. This clonotype was counted only a few times. Its target is not known. CDR3 length: 16 amino acids. The ends lost 6 bases at V and 3 bases at J; junction bases unmatched: 11. Germline-derived CDR1 and CDR2 are MNHNS and SASEGT. The J gene is TRBJ1-5, the V gene TRBV6-1; 7 positions match TRBD1. Input material: blood, either unsorted or a sorted T cell fraction (not recorded which). The sequence was obtained from a male donor with ankylosing spondylitis or in good health (not recorded which). CDR3 DNA sequence: TGTGCCAGCAGGGATACAGGGGACGGGACCAATCAGCCCCAGCATTTT. Translated, it gives CASRDTGDGTNQPQHF.